Below, 16 T cell receptor beta chains from the same sample are listed, as sequenced in a study of T cells in tuberculosis. TCRdb keeps only in-frame clones here, not all; method: immunoSEQ multiplex PCR. The sample lists 55,000 to 65,000 clones, 81% seen once, with about 13% in the top ten. Sorting used thawed, overnight-rested PBMC stained with anti-CD3, a viability dye and GMM-loaded CD1B tetramer. CD1B tetramers were loaded with Rhodococcus equi-derived C32 glucose monomycolate. The sample consisted of CD1b-GMM tetramer-negative cells sorted from PBMCs. These receptors were collected from an adult woman with latent tuberculosis.

This sequence joins TRBV5-6 and TRBJ1-6; no clear D. V lost 0 bases, J lost 7 bases, and 14 bases lay in between. The CDR3 consists of 16 residues. Germline CDR1 is SGHDT and CDR2 is YYEEEE. DNA for the CDR3: TGTGCCAGCAGCTTGGCCCGATTTTGGGCGAATTCACCCCTCCACTTT. Amino acid sequence: CASSLARFWANSPLHF.

The chain has TRBV28 and TRBJ2-7; 8 positions match TRBD1. CDR3 length: 13 amino acids. Germline CDR1 and CDR2: MDHEN and SYDVKM. The J segment lost 4 bases and the V segment lost 5 bases, leaving 4 bases of the junction unmatched. CDR3 nucleotide sequence: TGTGCCAGCAGTCCGGACAGGGAATACGAGCAGTACTTC. Translating it yields CASSPDREYEQYF.

This clone showed up just once. CDR3 protein: CASSTGGLGHTGELFF. The CDR3 DNA sequence: TGTGCCAGCAGCACTGGAGGGCTTGGACACACCGGGGAGCTGTTTTTT. V is TRBV7-3 and J is TRBJ2-2; D is possibly TRBD2 (6 bases). This CDR3 is built from 16 residues. V was clipped by 5 bases and J by 3 bases, with 16 bases between them. Germline V gives CDR1 SGHTA, CDR2 FQGTGA.

About this clone: The sample carries other DNA sequences with the same CDR3. This chain links TRBV5-1 with TRBJ2-7; 12 bases line up with TRBD2. This CDR3 is built from 19 residues. Germline loops: CDR1 SGHRS, CDR2 YFSETQ. J was trimmed by 7 bases and V by 0 bases; bases with no gene match: 17. The CDR3 reads CASSLGTLASGRGSREQYF. The DNA for the CDR3 is TGCGCCAGCAGCTTGGGTACGTTGGCTAGCGGGAGGGGATCGCGAGAGCAGTACTTC.

This chain connects TRBV6-5 to TRBJ1-2; D may be TRBD1 (5 bases). CDR1 MNHEY and CDR2 SVGAGI come from the germline V gene. The CDR3 totals 13 residues. Trimming removed 4 bases from V and 4 bases from J, with 10 bases in between. This CDR3 reads CASSLDNPYGYTF. The CDR3 bases are TGTGCCAGCAGTTTGGACAACCCCTATGGCTACACCTTC.

This sequence joins TRBV5-5 and TRBJ1-2, with unresolved D. Germline CDR1 is SGHKS and CDR2 is YYEKEE (reference sequence). Deletions cut 3 bases from V and 4 bases from J, with 10 bases between. The CDR3 loop spans 13 amino acids. CDR3 bases: TGTGCCAGCAGCTCCCTAGAGGGCTATGGCTACACCTTC. Its protein product is CASSSLEGYGYTF.

The rearrangement joins TRBV19 to TRBJ1-6; 11 bases are shared with TRBD1. The junction had 9 bases not matched to a gene; V was cut back by 4 bases and J by 7 bases. Germline CDR1 and CDR2: LNHDA and SQIVND (reference sequence). This CDR3 spans 17 amino acids. As DNA, the CDR3 is TGTGCCAGTAGTACCGGATGGACAGGGGGCCTCAATTCACCCCTCCACTTT. Protein sequence: CASSTGWTGGLNSPLHF.

The chain recombines TRBV28 with TRBJ2-6, with a weak D call TRBD2 (6 bases). The CDR3 is 18 amino acids. CDR1 MDHEN and CDR2 SYDVKM come from the germline V gene. With 0 bases removed from V and 2 bases from J, the gap between germline ends came to 14 bases. The CDR3 sequence: CASSLWAGSEPGANVLTF. The CDR3 DNA reads as TGTGCCAGCAGTTTATGGGCGGGGTCGGAGCCTGGGGCCAACGTCCTGACTTTC.

The V call is TRBV6-5, the J call TRBJ1-2; TRBD1 might be the D (5 bases). Looked up from germline, CDR1 is MNHEY and CDR2 is SVGAGI. The CDR3 spans 13 residues. V shed 9 bases and J shed 14 bases, with 25 bases lying between them. Here the CDR3 reads CASSPAGWTSETF. In nucleotides, the CDR3 is TGTGCCAGTAGCCCGGCAGGGTGGACCTCAGAGACCTTC.

The chain uses TRBV2 and TRBJ1-1; 8 bases match TRBD1. There are 15 residues in the CDR3. The ends lost 4 bases at V and 11 bases at J; junction bases unmatched: 15. Germline values: CDR1 SNHLY, CDR2 FYNNEI. CDR3 sequence: CASSGKPAQGAEAFF. CDR3 nucleotide sequence: TGTGCCAGCAGTGGGAAACCGGCCCAGGGGGCGGAGGCTTTCTTT.

The V and J genes are TRBV5-1 and TRBJ2-1; 11 positions agree with TRBD2. Germline V lookup: CDR1 SGHRS, CDR2 YFSETQ. The CDR3 runs to 15 residues. V shed 5 bases and J 6 bases; nucleotides not matched to a gene: 7. Here the CDR3 reads CASRLTSGSTNEQFF. The CDR3 DNA is TGCGCCAGCAGGTTAACTAGCGGGAGCACCAATGAGCAGTTCTTC.

The count of this clone is one. V and J are TRBV2 and TRBJ1-1; D is ambiguous. CDR1 and CDR2 from the germline V gene are SNHLY and FYNNEI. Trimming left V 3 bases short and J 5 bases short, with 13 bases between. CDR3 length: 14 residues. The CDR3 here is CASSERGEKTEAFF. The CDR3 bases are TGTGCCAGCAGTGAGAGAGGTGAGAAGACTGAAGCTTTCTTT.

The CDR3 sequence: CASSKIAGGLETQYF. The CDR3 coding sequence is TGTGCCAGCAGTAAGATAGCGGGGGGGCTGGAGACCCAGTACTTC. The gene calls are TRBV28 and TRBJ2-5; 11 bases match TRBD2. After removal of 5 bases from V and 5 bases from J, the junction contained 7 bases not matched to a gene. The CDR3 has 15 residues. Germline assignment: CDR1 MDHEN and CDR2 SYDVKM.

The V call is TRBV4-2, the J call TRBJ2-3, with no clear D. CDR1 and CDR2 from the germline V gene are LGHNA and YNFKEQ. V lost 0 bases, J lost 6 bases, and 7 bases lay in between. The CDR3 runs 13 residues. The CDR3 DNA reads TGTGCCAGCAGCCAAGATCTTGGCGATACGCAGTATTTT. It codes for CASSQDLGDTQYF.

In this sample, this clone turned up once. The chain has TRBV11-2 and TRBJ2-2; TRBD1 agrees at 8 bases. This CDR3 has 14 residues. Germline V gene data show CDR1 as SGHAT and CDR2 as FQNNGV. V shed 5 bases, J shed 6 bases, and the junction held 5 bases outside the gene matches. CDR3 sequence (DNA): TGTGCCAGCAGCGCCCAGACAGGGGCCGGGGAGCTGTTTTTT. Its translation is CASSAQTGAGELFF.

The rearrangement uses TRBV11-2 and TRBJ2-3; 7 positions match TRBD1. This CDR3 has 15 residues. Germline V gene lookup returns CDR1 SGHAT and CDR2 FQNNGV. Unmatched junction bases numbered 3, after V lost 1 base and J lost 2 bases. The CDR3 region is CASSLAGQNTDTQYF. CDR3 nucleotides: TGTGCCAGCAGCTTAGCGGGACAGAACACAGATACGCAGTATTTT.